This TCR beta chain was recorded in a study of CD8+ T cells in alopecia areata. It was cDNA, reverse transcribed from extracted RNA, that served as the sequencing template. Assay used: immunoSEQ multiplex PCR; TCRdb lists only in-frame clones, some missing. The sample has under 40,000 clones; around 60% are singletons. The CDR3 is made up of 15 amino acids. The V gene's germline CDR1 is LNHDA and CDR2 SQIVND (reference sequence). V was cut by 3 bases and J by 5 bases, with 13 bases left in between. This receptor was obtained from a human donor with alopecia areata. The chain combines TRBV19 with TRBJ2-2; weak D call: TRBD1 (6 bases). The sequenced material came from NKG2D-high CD8+ T cells sorted from blood. CDR3 loop: CASSIQGFGTGELFF. Written as DNA, the CDR3 is TGTGCCAGTAGTATCCAGGGGTTCGGGACCGGGGAGCTGTTTTTT.